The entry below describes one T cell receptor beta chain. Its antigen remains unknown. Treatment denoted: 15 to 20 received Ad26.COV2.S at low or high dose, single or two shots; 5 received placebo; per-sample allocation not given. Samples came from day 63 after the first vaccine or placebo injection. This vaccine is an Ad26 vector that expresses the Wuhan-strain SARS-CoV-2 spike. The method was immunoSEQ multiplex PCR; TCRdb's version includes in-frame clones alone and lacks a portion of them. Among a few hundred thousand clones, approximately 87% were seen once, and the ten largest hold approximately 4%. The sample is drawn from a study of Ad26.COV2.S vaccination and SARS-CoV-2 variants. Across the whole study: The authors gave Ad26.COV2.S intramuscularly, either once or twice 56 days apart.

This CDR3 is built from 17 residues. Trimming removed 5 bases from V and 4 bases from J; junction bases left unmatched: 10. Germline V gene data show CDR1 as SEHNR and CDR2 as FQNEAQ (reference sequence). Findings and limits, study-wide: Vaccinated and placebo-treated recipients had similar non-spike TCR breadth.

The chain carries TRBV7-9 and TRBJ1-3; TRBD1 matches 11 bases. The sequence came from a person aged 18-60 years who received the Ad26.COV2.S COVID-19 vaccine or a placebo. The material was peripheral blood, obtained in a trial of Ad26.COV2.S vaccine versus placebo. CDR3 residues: CASSPGEDRGLGNTIYF. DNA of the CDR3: TGTGCCAGCAGCCCTGGGGAGGACAGGGGGCTAGGAAACACCATATATTTT.